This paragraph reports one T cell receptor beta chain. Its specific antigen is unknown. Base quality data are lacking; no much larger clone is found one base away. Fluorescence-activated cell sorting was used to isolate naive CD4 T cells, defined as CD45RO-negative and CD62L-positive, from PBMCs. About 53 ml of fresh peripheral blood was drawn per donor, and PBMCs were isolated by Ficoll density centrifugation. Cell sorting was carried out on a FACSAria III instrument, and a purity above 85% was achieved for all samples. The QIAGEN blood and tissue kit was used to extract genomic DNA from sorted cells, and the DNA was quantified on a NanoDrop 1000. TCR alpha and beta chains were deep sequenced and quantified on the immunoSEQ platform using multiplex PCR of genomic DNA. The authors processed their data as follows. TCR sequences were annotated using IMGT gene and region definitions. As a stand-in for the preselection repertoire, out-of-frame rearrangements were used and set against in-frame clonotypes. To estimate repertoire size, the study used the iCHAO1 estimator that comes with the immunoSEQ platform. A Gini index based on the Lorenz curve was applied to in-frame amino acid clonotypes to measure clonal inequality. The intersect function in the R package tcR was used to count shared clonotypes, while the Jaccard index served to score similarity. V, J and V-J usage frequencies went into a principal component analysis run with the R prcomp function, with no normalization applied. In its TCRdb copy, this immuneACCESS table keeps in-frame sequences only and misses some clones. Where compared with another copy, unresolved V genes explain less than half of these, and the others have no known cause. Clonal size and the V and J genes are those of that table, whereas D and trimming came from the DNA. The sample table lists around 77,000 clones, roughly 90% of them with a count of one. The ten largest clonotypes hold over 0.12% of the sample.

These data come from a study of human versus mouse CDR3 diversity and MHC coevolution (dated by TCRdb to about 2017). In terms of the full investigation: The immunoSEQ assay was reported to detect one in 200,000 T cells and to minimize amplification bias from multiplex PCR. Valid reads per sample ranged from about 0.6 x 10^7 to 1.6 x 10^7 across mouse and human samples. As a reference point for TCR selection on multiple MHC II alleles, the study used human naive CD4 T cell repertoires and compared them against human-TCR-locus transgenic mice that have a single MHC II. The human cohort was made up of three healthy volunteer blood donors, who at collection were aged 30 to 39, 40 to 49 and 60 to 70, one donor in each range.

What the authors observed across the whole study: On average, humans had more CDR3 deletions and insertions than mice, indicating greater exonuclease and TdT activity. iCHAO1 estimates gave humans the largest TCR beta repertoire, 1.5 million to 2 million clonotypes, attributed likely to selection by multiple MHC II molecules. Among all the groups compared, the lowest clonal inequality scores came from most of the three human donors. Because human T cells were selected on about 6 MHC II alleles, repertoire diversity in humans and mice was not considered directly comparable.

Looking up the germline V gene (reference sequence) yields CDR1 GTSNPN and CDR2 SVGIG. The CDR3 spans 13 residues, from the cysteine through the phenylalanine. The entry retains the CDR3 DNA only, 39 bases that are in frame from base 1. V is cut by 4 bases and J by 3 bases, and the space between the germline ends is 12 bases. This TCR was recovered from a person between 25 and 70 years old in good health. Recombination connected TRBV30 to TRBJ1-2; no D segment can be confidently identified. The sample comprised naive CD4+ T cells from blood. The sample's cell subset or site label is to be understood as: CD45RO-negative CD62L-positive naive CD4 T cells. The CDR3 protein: CAWTERSYYGYTF. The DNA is TGTGCCTGGACAGAACGAAGTTACTATGGCTACACCTTC. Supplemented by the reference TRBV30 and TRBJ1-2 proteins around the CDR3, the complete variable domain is SQTIHQWPATLVQPVGSPLSLECTVEGTSNPNLYWYRQAAGRGLQLLFYSVGIGQISSEVPQNLSASRPQDRQFILSSKKLLLSDSGFYLCAWTERSYYGYTFGSGTRLTVV.